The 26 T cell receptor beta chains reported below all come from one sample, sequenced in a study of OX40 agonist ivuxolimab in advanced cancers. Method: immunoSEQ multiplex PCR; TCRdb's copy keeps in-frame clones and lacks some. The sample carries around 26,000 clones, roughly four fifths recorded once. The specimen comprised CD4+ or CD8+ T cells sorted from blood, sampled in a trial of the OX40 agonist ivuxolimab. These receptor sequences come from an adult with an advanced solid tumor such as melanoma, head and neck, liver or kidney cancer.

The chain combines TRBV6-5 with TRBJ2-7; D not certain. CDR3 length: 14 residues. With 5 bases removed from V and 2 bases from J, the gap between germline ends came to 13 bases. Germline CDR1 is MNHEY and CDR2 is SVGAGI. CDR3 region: CASSTRTATYEQYF. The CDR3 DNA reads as TGTGCCAGCAGTACGAGGACCGCTACCTACGAGCAGTACTTC.

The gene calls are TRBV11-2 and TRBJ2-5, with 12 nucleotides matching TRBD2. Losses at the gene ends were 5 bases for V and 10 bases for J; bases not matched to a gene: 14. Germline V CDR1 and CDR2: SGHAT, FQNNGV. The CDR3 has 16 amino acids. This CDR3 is CASSRELAGGEIGQYF. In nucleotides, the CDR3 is TGTGCCAGCAGCAGAGAACTAGCGGGGGGTGAGATCGGCCAGTACTTC.

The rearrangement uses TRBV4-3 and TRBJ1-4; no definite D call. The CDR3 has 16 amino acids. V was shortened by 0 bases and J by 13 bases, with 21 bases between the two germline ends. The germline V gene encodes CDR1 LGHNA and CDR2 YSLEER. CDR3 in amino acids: CASSQDLTSRTGRLFF. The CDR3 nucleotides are TGCGCCAGCAGCCAAGATCTTACTTCCCGGACGGGAAGACTGTTTTTT.

CDR3 protein: CASRATSGGSYNEQFF. The DNA of the CDR3 is TGTGCCAGCAGGGCGACTAGCGGGGGAAGCTACAATGAGCAGTTCTTC. This rearrangement joins TRBV2 to TRBJ2-1; the match to TRBD2 covers 12 bases. V shed 6 bases, J shed 3 bases, and the junction held 6 bases outside the gene matches. The CDR3 contains 16 residues. CDR1 is SNHLY and CDR2 is FYNNEI in the germline V gene.

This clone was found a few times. The CDR3 is CASRWDINVATDTQYF. Here the CDR3 DNA reads TGTGCCAGCCGATGGGACATAAACGTCGCGACAGATACGCAGTATTTT. The rearrangement links TRBV2 to TRBJ2-3, with D tentatively TRBD1 (6 bases). Germline values: CDR1 SNHLY, CDR2 FYNNEI. The CDR3 contains 16 residues. V gave up 8 bases and J gave up 3 bases, with 21 bases separating them.

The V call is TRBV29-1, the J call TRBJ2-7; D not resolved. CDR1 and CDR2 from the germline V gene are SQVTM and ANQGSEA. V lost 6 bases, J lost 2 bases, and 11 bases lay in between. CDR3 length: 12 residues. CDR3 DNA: TGCAGCGTCGGACCCACCGCCTACGAGCAGTACTTC. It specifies CSVGPTAYEQYF.

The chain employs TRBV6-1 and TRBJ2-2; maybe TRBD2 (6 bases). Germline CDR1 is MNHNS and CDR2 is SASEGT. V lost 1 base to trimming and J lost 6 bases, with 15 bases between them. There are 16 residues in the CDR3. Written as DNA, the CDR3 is TGTGCCAGCAGTGAAGGTTGGCGGGGCTTTCCCGGGGAGCTGTTTTTT. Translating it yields CASSEGWRGFPGELFF.

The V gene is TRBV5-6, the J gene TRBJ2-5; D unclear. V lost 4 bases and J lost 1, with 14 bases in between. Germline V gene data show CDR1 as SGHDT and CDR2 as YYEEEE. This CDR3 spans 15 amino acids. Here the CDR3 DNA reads TGTGCCAGCAGCCCCCCCGGTTGGGGCCAAGAGACCCAGTACTTC. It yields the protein CASSPPGWGQETQYF.

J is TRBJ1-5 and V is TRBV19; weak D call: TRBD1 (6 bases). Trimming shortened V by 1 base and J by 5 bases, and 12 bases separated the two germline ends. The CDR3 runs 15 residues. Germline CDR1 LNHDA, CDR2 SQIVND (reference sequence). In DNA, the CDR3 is TGTGCCAGTAGTATAGGACCAGGGGCTGATCAGCCCCAGCATTTT. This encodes CASSIGPGADQPQHF.

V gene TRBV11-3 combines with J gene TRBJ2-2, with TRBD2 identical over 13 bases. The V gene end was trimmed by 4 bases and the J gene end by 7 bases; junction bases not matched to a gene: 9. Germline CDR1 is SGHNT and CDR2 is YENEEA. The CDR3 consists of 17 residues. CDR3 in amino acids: CASSSGLAGEVVGELFF. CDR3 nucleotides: TGTGCCAGCAGCTCAGGACTAGCGGGGGAGGTGGTCGGGGAGCTGTTTTTT.

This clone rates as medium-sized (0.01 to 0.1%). CDR3 protein: CASSLGTVLYGYTF. CDR3 DNA sequence: TGTGCCAGCAGCTTGGGGACAGTCCTTTATGGCTACACCTTC. The rearrangement uses TRBV7-9 and TRBJ1-2; 7 bases agree with TRBD1. Trimming removed 3 bases from V and 5 bases from J; junction bases left unmatched: 6. The CDR3 extends over 14 amino acids. The germline gives CDR1 SEHNR, CDR2 FQNEAQ (reference sequence). The full variable domain, completed using reference TRBV7-9 and TRBJ1-2, is DTGVSQNPRHKITKRGQNVTFRCDPISEHNRLYWYRQTLGQGPEFLTYFQNEAQLEKSRLLSDRFSAERPKGSFSTLEIQRTEQGDSAMYLCASSLGTVLYGYTFGSGTRLTVV.

The CDR3 coding sequence is TGTGCCAGCACCTTCGGTGGGGCCGCTACCTACGAGCAGTACTTC. As protein: CASTFGGAATYEQYF. This chain connects TRBV5-4 to TRBJ2-7; a weak D match, TRBD1 (5 bases). CDR1 is SGHNT and CDR2 is YYREEE in the germline V gene (reference sequence). This CDR3 has 15 amino acids. Trimming took off 6 bases at V and 2 bases at J, with 18 bases between the two ends.

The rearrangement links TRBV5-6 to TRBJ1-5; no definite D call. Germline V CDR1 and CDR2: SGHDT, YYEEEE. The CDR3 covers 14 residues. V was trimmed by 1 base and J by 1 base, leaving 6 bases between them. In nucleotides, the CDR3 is TGTGCCAGCAGCTTGTTTCTAAGCAATCAGCCCCAGCATTTT. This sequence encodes CASSLFLSNQPQHF.

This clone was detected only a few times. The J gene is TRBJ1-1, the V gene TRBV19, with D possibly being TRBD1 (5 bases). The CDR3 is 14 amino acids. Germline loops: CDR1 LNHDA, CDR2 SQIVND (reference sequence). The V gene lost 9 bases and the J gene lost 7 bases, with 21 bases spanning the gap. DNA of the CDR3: TGTGCCAGCACCATTGCCCCTTGGGGGAATGAAGCTTTCTTT. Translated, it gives CASTIAPWGNEAFF.

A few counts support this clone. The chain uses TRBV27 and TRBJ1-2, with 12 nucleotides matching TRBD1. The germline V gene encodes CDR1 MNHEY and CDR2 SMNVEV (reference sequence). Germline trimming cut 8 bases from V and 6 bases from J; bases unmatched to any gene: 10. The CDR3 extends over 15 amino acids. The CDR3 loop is CASGTGTGGDHGYTF. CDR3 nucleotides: TGTGCCAGCGGAACCGGGACAGGGGGCGACCATGGCTACACCTTC.

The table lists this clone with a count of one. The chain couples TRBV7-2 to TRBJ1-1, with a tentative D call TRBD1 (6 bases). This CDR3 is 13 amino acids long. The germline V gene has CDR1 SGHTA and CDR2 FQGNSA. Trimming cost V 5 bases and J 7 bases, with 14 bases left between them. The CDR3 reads CASSPDSAIEAFF. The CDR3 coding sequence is TGTGCCAGCAGCCCGGACAGCGCAATTGAAGCTTTCTTT.

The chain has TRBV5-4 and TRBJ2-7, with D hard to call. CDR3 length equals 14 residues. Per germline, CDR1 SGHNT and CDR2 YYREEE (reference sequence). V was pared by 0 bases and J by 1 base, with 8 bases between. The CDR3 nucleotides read TGTGCCAGCAGCTTGGACGCCAGTTCCTACGAGCAGTACTTC. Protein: CASSLDASSYEQYF.

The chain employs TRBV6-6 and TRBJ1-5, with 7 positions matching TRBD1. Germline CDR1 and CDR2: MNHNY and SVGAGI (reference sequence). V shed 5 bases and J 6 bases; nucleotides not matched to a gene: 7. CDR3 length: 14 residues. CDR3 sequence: CASSPDRVSQPQHF. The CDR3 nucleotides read TGTGCCAGCAGTCCCGACAGGGTAAGTCAGCCCCAGCATTTT.

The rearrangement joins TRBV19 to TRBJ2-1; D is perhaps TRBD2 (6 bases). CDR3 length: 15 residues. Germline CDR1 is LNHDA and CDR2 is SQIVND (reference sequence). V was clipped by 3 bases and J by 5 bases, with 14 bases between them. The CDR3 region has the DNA TGTGCCAGTAGTATCTGGACGCGGGGTGACAATGAGCAGTTCTTC. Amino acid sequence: CASSIWTRGDNEQFF.

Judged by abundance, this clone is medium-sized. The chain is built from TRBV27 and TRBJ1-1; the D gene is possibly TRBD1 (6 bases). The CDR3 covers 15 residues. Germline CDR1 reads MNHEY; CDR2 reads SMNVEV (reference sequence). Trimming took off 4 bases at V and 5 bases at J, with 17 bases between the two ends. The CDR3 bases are TGTGCCAGCAGTTCCCGGAACAGGGTAAGGACTGAAGCTTTCTTT. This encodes CASSSRNRVRTEAFF.

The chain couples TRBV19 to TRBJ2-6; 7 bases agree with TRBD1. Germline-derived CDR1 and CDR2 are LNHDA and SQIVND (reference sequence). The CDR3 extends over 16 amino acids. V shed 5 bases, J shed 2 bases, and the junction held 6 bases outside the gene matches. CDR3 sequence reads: CASSGFTGAGANVLTF. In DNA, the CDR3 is TGTGCCAGTAGTGGATTTACAGGGGCTGGGGCCAACGTCCTGACTTTC.

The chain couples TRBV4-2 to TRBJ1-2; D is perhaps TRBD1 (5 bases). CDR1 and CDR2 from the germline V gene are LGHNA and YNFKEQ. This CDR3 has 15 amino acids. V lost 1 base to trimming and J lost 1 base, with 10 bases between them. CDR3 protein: CASSQVDTINYGYTF. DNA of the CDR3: TGTGCCAGCAGCCAAGTGGACACCATTAACTATGGCTACACCTTC.

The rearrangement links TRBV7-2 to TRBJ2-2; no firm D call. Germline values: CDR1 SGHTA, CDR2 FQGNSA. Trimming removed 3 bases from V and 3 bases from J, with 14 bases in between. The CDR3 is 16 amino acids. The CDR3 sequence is CASSFSDVYYTGELFF. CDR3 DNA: TGTGCCAGCAGCTTCTCGGACGTTTATTACACCGGGGAGCTGTTTTTT.

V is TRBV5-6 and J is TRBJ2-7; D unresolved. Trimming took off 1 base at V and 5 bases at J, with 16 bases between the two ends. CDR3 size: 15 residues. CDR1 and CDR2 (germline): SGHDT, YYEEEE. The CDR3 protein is CASSLKASPTHEQYF. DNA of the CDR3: TGTGCCAGCAGCTTGAAGGCCTCCCCAACCCACGAGCAGTACTTC.

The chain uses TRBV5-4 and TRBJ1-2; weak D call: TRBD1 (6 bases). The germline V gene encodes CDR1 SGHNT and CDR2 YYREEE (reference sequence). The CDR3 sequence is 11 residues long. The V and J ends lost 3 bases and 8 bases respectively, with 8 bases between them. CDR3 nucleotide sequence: TGTGCCAGCAGCTCGGACAGAGGCTACACCTTC. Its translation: CASSSDRGYTF.

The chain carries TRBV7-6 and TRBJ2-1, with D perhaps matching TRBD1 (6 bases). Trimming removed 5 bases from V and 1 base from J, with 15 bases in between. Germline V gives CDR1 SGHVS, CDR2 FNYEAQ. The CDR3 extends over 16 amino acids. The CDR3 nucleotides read TGTGCCAGCAGCCGAGGAACAGGGAAATCCTACAATGAGCAGTTCTTC. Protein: CASSRGTGKSYNEQFF.